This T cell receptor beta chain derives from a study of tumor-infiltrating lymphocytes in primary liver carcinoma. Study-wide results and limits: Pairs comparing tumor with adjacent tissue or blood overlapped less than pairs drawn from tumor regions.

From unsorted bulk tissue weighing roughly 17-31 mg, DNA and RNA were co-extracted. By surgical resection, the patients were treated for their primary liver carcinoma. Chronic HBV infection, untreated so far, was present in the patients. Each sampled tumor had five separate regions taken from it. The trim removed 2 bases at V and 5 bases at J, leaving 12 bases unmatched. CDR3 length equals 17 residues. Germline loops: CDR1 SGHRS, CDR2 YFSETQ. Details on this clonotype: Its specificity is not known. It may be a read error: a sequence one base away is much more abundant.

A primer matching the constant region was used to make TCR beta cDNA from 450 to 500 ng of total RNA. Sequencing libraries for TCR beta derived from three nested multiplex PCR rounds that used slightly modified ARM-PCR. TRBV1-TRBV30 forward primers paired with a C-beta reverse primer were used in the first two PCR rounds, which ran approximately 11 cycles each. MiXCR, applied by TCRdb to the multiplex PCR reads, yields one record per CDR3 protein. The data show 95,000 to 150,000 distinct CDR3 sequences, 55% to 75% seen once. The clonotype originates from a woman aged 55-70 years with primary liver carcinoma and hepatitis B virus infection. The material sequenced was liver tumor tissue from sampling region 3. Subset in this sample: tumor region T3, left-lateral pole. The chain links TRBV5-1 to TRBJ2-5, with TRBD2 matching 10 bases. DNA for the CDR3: TGCGCCAGCAGCTTTGGACTAGCGGTAGGCCCCGGGGAGACCCAGTACTTC. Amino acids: CASSFGLAVGPGETQYF.